These 26 T cell receptor beta chains were all obtained from the same sample, sequenced in a study of T cells after yellow fever vaccination. Using its own MiXCR run on the 5' RACE reads, TCRdb lists one record per CDR3 protein. Of around 160,000 distinct CDR3 sequences in the sample, 6% to 7.5% were seen once. Here the sequenced sample was CD4+ T cells sorted from PBMCs, taken roughly 5 days after the first yellow fever vaccination. These receptors all come from a man younger than 35 who received the YFV17D yellow fever vaccine.

The chain carries TRBV15 and TRBJ2-3, with a tentative D call TRBD2 (7 bases). This CDR3 has 14 residues. V was cut by 0 bases and J by 6 bases, with 10 bases left in between. Germline V gene lookup returns CDR1 LNHNV and CDR2 YYDKDF (reference sequence). The CDR3 region is CATSRERGGDTQYF. The CDR3 bases are TGTGCCACCAGCAGAGAAAGGGGGGGTGATACGCAGTATTTT.

This clonotype was counted ten times or more. This rearrangement joins TRBV2 to TRBJ1-6; D call uncertain. Per germline, CDR1 SNHLY and CDR2 FYNNEI. CDR3 length equals 14 residues. With 7 bases removed from V and 3 bases from J, the gap between germline ends came to 10 bases. CDR3 region: CASKMGGYNSPLHF. The CDR3 nucleotides are TGTGCCAGCAAAATGGGAGGCTATAATTCACCCCTCCACTTT.

This clonotype was seen a few times. The V call is TRBV7-9, the J call TRBJ1-2; D gene unclear. Germline CDR1 SEHNR, CDR2 FQNEAQ (reference sequence). With 3 bases removed from V and 0 bases from J, the gap between germline ends came to 8 bases. CDR3 length: 14 amino acids. The CDR3 reads CASSFNQANYGYTF. The CDR3 DNA sequence: TGTGCCAGCAGCTTTAACCAAGCTAACTATGGCTACACCTTC.

This clonotype was picked up a small number of times. This chain connects TRBV28 to TRBJ1-2; D unresolved. Trimming cost V 2 bases and J 3 bases, with 4 bases left between them. This CDR3 has 12 residues. Looked up from germline, CDR1 is MDHEN and CDR2 is SYDVKM. CDR3: CASSLMDYGYTF. The DNA for the CDR3 is TGTGCCAGCAGTTTAATGGACTATGGCTACACCTTC.

This clonotype showed up many times. The chain joins TRBV5-1 to TRBJ1-1, with TRBD1 as a possible D gene (5 bases). Germline CDR1 is SGHRS and CDR2 is YFSETQ. CDR3 length equals 13 residues. V was clipped by 4 bases and J by 4 bases, with 11 bases between them. The CDR3 is CASSRVGRTEAFF. The CDR3, as DNA: TGCGCCAGCAGCCGAGTGGGGCGCACTGAAGCTTTCTTT.

This sequence joins TRBV6-5 and TRBJ2-5; D uncertain. The germline V gene encodes CDR1 MNHEY and CDR2 SVGAGI. The CDR3 has 12 amino acids. The ends were cut back, 8 bases at V and 5 bases at J, with 12 bases in the middle. CDR3 sequence: CASRPHGETQYF. CDR3 bases: TGTGCCAGCCGCCCGCATGGGGAGACCCAGTACTTC.

This clonotype was observed at least ten times. This chain uses TRBV10-3 with TRBJ2-7; D uncertain. Trimming stripped 3 bases from V and 3 bases from J, with 3 bases between. This CDR3 is 11 amino acids long. Germline CDR1 is ENHRY and CDR2 is SYGVKD. For the CDR3, the DNA is TGTGCCATCAGTGAACTCTACGAGCAGTACTTC. Translation gives CAISELYEQYF.

The chain couples TRBV5-1 to TRBJ1-2, with TRBD1 identical over 9 bases. V was pared by 2 bases and J by 4 bases, with 3 bases of the junction left unmatched. The CDR3 sequence is 14 residues long. Germline V gene lookup returns CDR1 SGHRS and CDR2 YFSETQ. Here the CDR3 DNA reads TGCGCCAGCAGCTTTCCGGGACAGGGCTATGGCTACACCTTC. As protein: CASSFPGQGYGYTF.

Only a few counts were recorded for this clonotype. The chain uses TRBV7-9 and TRBJ2-3, with 10 bases matching TRBD1. Germline assignment: CDR1 SEHNR and CDR2 FQNEAQ (reference sequence). This CDR3 has 16 amino acids. Trimming cost V 1 base and J 2 bases; bases outside gene matches: 3. The DNA of the CDR3 is TGTGCCAGCAGCTTAGGGACAGGGGGAAACACAGATACGCAGTATTTT. Amino acid sequence: CASSLGTGGNTDTQYF.

This clonotype was seen many times. The rearrangement uses TRBV15 and TRBJ2-7; D might be TRBD1 or TRBD2, each matching 5 bases. V was clipped by 0 bases and J by 2 bases, with 8 bases between them. The CDR3 consists of 14 residues. Per germline, CDR1 LNHNV and CDR2 YYDKDF (reference sequence). The CDR3 nucleotides read TGTGCCACCAGCAGAGAAACGGGGCCCTACGAGCAGTACTTC. This gives the protein CATSRETGPYEQYF.

This clonotype showed up just a few times. V is TRBV5-1 and J is TRBJ2-1; D might be TRBD1 (5 bases). The CDR3 is made up of 13 amino acids. CDR1 and CDR2 from the germline V gene are SGHRS and YFSETQ. Trimming took off 0 bases at V and 9 bases at J, with 10 bases between the two ends. Here the CDR3 reads CASSLAQGGEQFF. The CDR3 region has the DNA TGCGCCAGCAGCTTGGCCCAGGGCGGTGAGCAGTTCTTC.

This clonotype was counted at least ten times. The V call is TRBV7-2, the J call TRBJ1-5; no firm D call. V lost 2 bases, J lost 0 bases, and 8 bases lay in between. CDR1 SGHTA and CDR2 FQGNSA come from the germline V gene. The length of the CDR3 is 15 residues. The CDR3 bases are TGTGCCAGCAGCTTAAAGTATTATAGCAATCAGCCCCAGCATTTT. This codes for CASSLKYYSNQPQHF. Full variable domain (missing parts from reference TRBV7-2 and TRBJ1-5): GAGVSQSPSNKVTEKGKDVELRCDPISGHTALYWYRQSLGQGLEFLIYFQGNSAPDKSGLPSDRFSAERTGGSVSTLTIQRTQQEDSAVYLCASSLKYYSNQPQHFGDGTRLSIL.

This clonotype has ten or more counts. The chain carries TRBV3-1 and TRBJ1-4, with 7 bases fitting TRBD1. The CDR3 consists of 16 residues. Germline-derived CDR1 and CDR2 are LGHDT and YNNKEL (reference sequence). J gave up 2 bases and V 3 bases, and 6 bases lay outside the gene matches. CDR3 protein: CASSQTGSRTNEKLFF. As DNA, the CDR3 is TGTGCCAGCAGCCAGACAGGGAGTCGGACTAATGAAAAACTGTTTTTT.

The chain recombines TRBV14 with TRBJ2-1, with 7 positions matching TRBD1. Germline V gene sequence: CDR1 SGHDN, CDR2 FVKESK. V shed 4 bases and J 10 bases; nucleotides not matched to a gene: 7. This CDR3 spans 13 amino acids. CDR3 region: CASSPTGLGEQFF. The CDR3 DNA reads TGTGCCAGCAGCCCGACAGGGCTAGGGGAGCAGTTCTTC.

This clonotype has ten or more counts. The chain joins TRBV7-9 to TRBJ2-3, with D possibly being TRBD1 (6 bases). This CDR3 region has 15 residues. The V end was cut by 1 base, the J end by 2 bases, with 10 bases between. CDR1 is SEHNR and CDR2 is FQNEAQ in the germline V gene (reference sequence). The CDR3 loop is CASSLGQVDTDTQYF. The CDR3 nucleotides are TGTGCCAGCAGCTTAGGACAGGTGGACACAGATACGCAGTATTTT.

This clonotype was counted ten times or more. The gene calls are TRBV6-2 or TRBV6-3 and TRBJ2-3; no clear D gene. CDR1 and CDR2 (germline): MNHEY, SVGEGT. This CDR3 comprises 15 residues. V lost 5 bases, J lost 4 bases, and 16 bases lay in between. The CDR3 spells CASSRAHVGPDTQYF. The CDR3 DNA reads TGTGCCAGCAGTAGGGCCCATGTCGGCCCAGATACGCAGTATTTT.

The chain has TRBV5-1 and TRBJ2-3, with 11 positions matching TRBD2. The CDR3 has 18 residues. Trimming cost V 0 bases and J 0 bases; bases outside gene matches: 6. CDR1 is SGHRS, CDR2 YFSETQ, per germline. CDR3 in amino acids: CASSLGLAGTSSTDTQYF. Here the CDR3 DNA reads TGCGCCAGCAGCTTGGGACTAGCGGGGACCTCTAGCACAGATACGCAGTATTTT.

This clonotype appeared many times. The rearrangement joins TRBV7-3 to TRBJ2-1; 7 nucleotides agree with TRBD2. The length of the CDR3 is 12 residues. Germline V gene sequence: CDR1 SGHTA, CDR2 FQGTGA. The V segment lost 2 bases and the J segment 8 bases; nucleotides outside the gene matches: 0. CDR3 DNA: TGTGCCAGCAGCTTAGGGGGGGATGAGCAGTTCTTC. This codes for CASSLGGDEQFF. Full variable domain (outside the CDR3, taken from reference TRBV7-3 and TRBJ2-1): GAGVSQTPSNKVTEKGKYVELRCDPISGHTALYWYRQSLGQGPEFLIYFQGTGAADDSGLPNDRFFAVRPEGSVSTLKIQRTERGDSAVYLCASSLGGDEQFFGPGTRLTVL.

Many counts were recorded for this clonotype. The chain uses TRBV5-1 and TRBJ1-2; possible D gene TRBD1, 5 bases. CDR1 SGHRS and CDR2 YFSETQ come from the germline V gene. CDR3 length: 12 residues. The V end lost 4 bases, the J end lost 7 bases, and 11 bases lay between the germline ends. The DNA for the CDR3 is TGCGCCAGCAGCGGGGACGCCCCTGGCTACACCTTC. Its translation is CASSGDAPGYTF.

This clonotype was detected ten times or more. The chain is built from TRBV7-2 and TRBJ1-1, with D unclear. Per the germline V gene, CDR1 is SGHTA and CDR2 is FQGNSA. Trimming pared 5 bases from V and 1 base from J, leaving 11 bases between. The CDR3 contains 14 residues. In nucleotides, the CDR3 is TGTGCCAGCAGCCCCAGTCGTTGGAACACTGAAGCTTTCTTT. Translation gives CASSPSRWNTEAFF.

The rearrangement uses TRBV24-1 and TRBJ1-2; D is undetermined. Looked up from germline, CDR1 is KGHDR and CDR2 is SFDVKD. The CDR3 spans 14 residues. Trimming took off 1 base at V and 4 bases at J, with 9 bases between the two ends. CDR3 residues: CATSDFSESYGYTF. CDR3 DNA: TGTGCCACCAGTGATTTTTCGGAGAGCTATGGCTACACCTTC.

This clonotype was detected a few times. The chain couples TRBV4-3 to TRBJ2-3, with 14 bases matching TRBD2. The CDR3 loop spans 17 amino acids. The V and J ends lost 4 bases and 6 bases, in that order; junction bases with no gene match: 9. The V gene's germline CDR1 is LGHNA and CDR2 YSLEER. CDR3 coding DNA: TGCGCCAGCAGCCCACACGGGACTAGCGGGGGAGGGGATACGCAGTATTTT. Translation: CASSPHGTSGGGDTQYF.

This clonotype was observed a few times. V is TRBV12-3 or TRBV12-4 and J is TRBJ1-5, with 9 nucleotides matching TRBD1. With V trimmed by 2 bases and J by 7 bases, 3 bases remained unmatched. The CDR3 runs to 14 residues. CDR3 sequence: CASSLNRGRQPQHF. CDR3 coding DNA: TGTGCCAGCAGTTTAAACAGGGGGCGGCAGCCCCAGCATTTT.

This clonotype came up many times. The V and J genes are TRBV12-3 or TRBV12-4 and TRBJ2-4; perhaps D is TRBD1 or TRBD2 (5 bases each). This CDR3 spans 16 amino acids. V was cut by 4 bases and J by 0 bases, with 13 bases left in between. The CDR3, as DNA: TGTGCCAGCAGTTATCGGGGCGACCTAGCCAAAAACATTCAGTACTTC. Protein sequence: CASSYRGDLAKNIQYF.

This clonotype has more than one count but fewer than ten. The chain uses TRBV6-1 and TRBJ2-3; 8 bases agree with TRBD2. The CDR3 contains 15 residues. CDR1 MNHNS and CDR2 SASEGT come from the germline V gene. Trimming took 6 bases from V and 5 from J; bases not matched to a gene: 10. In DNA form, the CDR3 reads TGTGCCAGCAGCGTCGGGGGGGCTCGCAGAGATACGCAGTATTTT. Residues: CASSVGGARRDTQYF.

The genes are TRBV20-1 and TRBJ2-3; the match to TRBD2 covers 9 bases. This CDR3 contains 14 residues. V trimming: 4 bases; J trimming: 5 bases; junction bases outside the gene matches: 7. CDR1 is DFQATT, CDR2 SNEGSKA, per germline (reference sequence). The CDR3 DNA follows: TGCAGTGCTAAGAGCGGGGGGACCAGAGATACGCAGTATTTT. It specifies CSAKSGGTRDTQYF.